The 24 T cell receptor beta chains below come from one sample, sequenced in a study of blood T cell repertoires in COVID-19. Using immunoSEQ multiplex PCR, the repertoire was profiled, and TCRdb retains in-frame clones only, with some absent. This table holds roughly 280,000 clones, approximately 89% found once. Specimen: PBMCs or T cells enriched from blood (not recorded which). These receptors were obtained from a woman aged 60-70 years who had recovered from COVID-19.

V gene TRBV5-1 combines with J gene TRBJ1-3; tentatively, D is TRBD1 (6 bases). This CDR3 is 18 amino acids long. V was cut by 0 bases and J by 0 bases, with 16 bases left in between. The germline V gene has CDR1 SGHRS and CDR2 YFSETQ. CDR3 sequence reads: CASSLVGAPYGSGNTIYF. DNA of the CDR3: TGCGCCAGCAGCTTGGTGGGGGCTCCCTACGGCTCTGGAAACACCATATATTTT. Looking up the rest from reference TRBV5-1 and TRBJ1-3 gives the full variable domain: KAGVTQTPRYLIKTRGQQVTLSCSPISGHRSVSWYQQTPGQGLQFLFEYFSETQRNKGNFPGRFSGRQFSNSRSEMNVSTLELGDSALYLCASSLVGAPYGSGNTIYFGEGSWLTVV.

The V and J genes are TRBV18 and TRBJ2-3, with 9 bases fitting TRBD2. The CDR3 totals 15 residues. CDR1 and CDR2 (germline): KGHSH, LQKENI. V lost 2 bases to trimming and J lost 4 bases; unmatched junction nucleotides: 4. Here the CDR3 DNA reads TGTGCCAGCTCACCAATAGCGGGAGCCGCAGATACGCAGTATTTT. Encoded protein: CASSPIAGAADTQYF.

The rearrangement uses TRBV5-1 and TRBJ2-7; 10 bases agree with TRBD2. The CDR3 has 15 amino acids. From germline, CDR1 is SGHRS and CDR2 YFSETQ. Trimming took 4 bases from V and 3 from J; bases not matched to a gene: 7. The CDR3 reads CASSIQAGGIYEQYF. The CDR3 DNA follows: TGCGCCAGCAGCATACAAGCGGGGGGGATCTACGAGCAGTACTTC. The full variable domain, completed using reference TRBV5-1 and TRBJ2-7, is KAGVTQTPRYLIKTRGQQVTLSCSPISGHRSVSWYQQTPGQGLQFLFEYFSETQRNKGNFPGRFSGRQFSNSRSEMNVSTLELGDSALYLCASSIQAGGIYEQYFGPGTRLTVT.

This clone was seen a single time. The chain uses TRBV19 and TRBJ1-4; no clear D gene. Trimming took 5 bases from V and 3 from J, leaving 4 bases between them. This CDR3 has 12 residues. Germline V gene lookup returns CDR1 LNHDA and CDR2 SQIVND (reference sequence). The CDR3 nucleotides read TGTGCCAGTAGTTACTCTAATGAAAAACTGTTTTTT. Translation: CASSYSNEKLFF.

This clone was found once. This chain joins TRBV5-4 and TRBJ1-2; perhaps TRBD1 as D (5 bases). Germline CDR1 and CDR2: SGHNT and YYREEE (reference sequence). The CDR3 loop spans 12 amino acids. Trimming left V 6 bases short and J 8 bases short, with 14 bases between. The CDR3 nucleotides read TGTGCCAGCACCCTGGAGGGGAACGGCTACACCTTC. As protein: CASTLEGNGYTF.

The chain combines TRBV2 with TRBJ2-5; tentatively, D is TRBD1 (6 bases). CDR3 length equals 15 residues. V lost 6 bases and J lost 5, with 19 bases in between. Germline V gives CDR1 SNHLY, CDR2 FYNNEI. CDR3 bases: TGTGCCAGCAGAAGGAATACAGGGCTGCAGGAGACCCAGTACTTC. The encoded protein is CASRRNTGLQETQYF.

The chain is built from TRBV9 and TRBJ1-3; 12 positions agree with TRBD1. CDR3 size: 17 residues. With 0 bases clipped from V and 3 bases from J, the junction kept 4 bases outside the gene matches. CDR1 and CDR2 from the germline V gene are SGDLS and YYNGEE. CDR3 in amino acids: CASSVAGTGGGGNTIYF. CDR3 DNA: TGTGCCAGCAGCGTAGCCGGGACAGGGGGCGGTGGAAACACCATATATTTT.

This clone has only one observation. V gene TRBV5-5 combines with J gene TRBJ1-6; TRBD1 agrees at 9 bases. The CDR3 extends over 14 amino acids. CDR1 is SGHKS and CDR2 is YYEKEE in the germline V gene (reference sequence). Germline trimming cut 4 bases from V and 10 bases from J; bases unmatched to any gene: 6. The CDR3 is CASSLWTGASPLHF. CDR3 sequence (DNA): TGTGCCAGCAGCCTGTGGACAGGGGCCTCACCCCTCCACTTT.

V usage is TRBV5-1 and J usage is TRBJ1-2; tentative D call: TRBD1 (5 bases). The CDR3 contains 18 residues. In germline, CDR1 is SGHRS, CDR2 YFSETQ. CDR3 sequence: CSTNYGGVDLRPNYGYTF. The CDR3 nucleotides are TGCAGTACGAATTACGGGGGGGTGGACCTCCGCCCTAACTATGGCTACACCTTC.

The chain combines TRBV11-1 with TRBJ2-5, with 7 bases aligning to TRBD1. Trimming cost V 4 bases and J 5 bases; bases outside gene matches: 4. Germline-derived CDR1 and CDR2 are SGHAT and FQDESV (reference sequence). This CDR3 has 13 residues. CDR3 residues: CASSSDRVETQYF. Written as DNA, the CDR3 is TGTGCCAGCAGCTCCGACAGGGTGGAGACCCAGTACTTC.

V gene TRBV2 combines with J gene TRBJ1-4; D is ambiguous. Between the trimmed V and J ends, which lost 7 bases and 0 bases, there was a span of 9 bases. CDR3 length: 14 amino acids. Germline CDR1 and CDR2: SNHLY and FYNNEI. The CDR3 region is CASTPLTTNEKLFF. In nucleotides, the CDR3 is TGTGCCAGCACCCCACTAACAACTAATGAAAAACTGTTTTTT.

The chain employs TRBV2 and TRBJ1-5; D uncertain. This CDR3 has 12 amino acids. Trimming stripped 5 bases from V and 6 bases from J, with 8 bases between. The V gene's germline CDR1 is SNHLY and CDR2 FYNNEI. The CDR3 sequence is CASSKVSQPQHF. In DNA form, the CDR3 reads TGTGCCAGCAGTAAAGTGAGTCAGCCCCAGCATTTT.

The rearrangement links TRBV18 to TRBJ2-3, with a weak D call TRBD1 (6 bases). The CDR3 spans 15 residues. CDR1 KGHSH and CDR2 LQKENI come from the germline V gene. Trimming took 2 bases from V and 6 from J, leaving 15 bases between them. In DNA form, the CDR3 reads TGTGCCAGCTCACCATCGGACAGTTTGGTCGATACGCAGTATTTT. Its protein is CASSPSDSLVDTQYF.

The chain carries TRBV4-1 and TRBJ2-2; 7 nucleotides line up with TRBD1. Per the germline V gene, CDR1 is MGHRA and CDR2 is YSYEKL. There are 18 residues in the CDR3. V shed 1 base, J shed 1 base, and the junction held 9 bases outside the gene matches. CDR3 sequence: CASSQAPPTGVNTGELFF. DNA for the CDR3: TGCGCCAGCAGCCAAGCCCCCCCCACAGGGGTGAACACCGGGGAGCTGTTTTTT.

The chain combines TRBV10-3 with TRBJ1-4, with TRBD1 matching over 9 bases. Losses at the gene ends were 11 bases for V and 3 bases for J; bases not matched to a gene: 7. From germline, CDR1 is ENHRY and CDR2 SYGVKD. This CDR3 region has 14 residues. Here the CDR3 reads CASGQGGSNEKLFF. The CDR3 DNA sequence: TGTGCCTCGGGACAGGGTGGCTCTAATGAAAAACTGTTTTTT.

The chain joins TRBV10-3 to TRBJ1-5; D ambiguous. The germline V gene has CDR1 ENHRY and CDR2 SYGVKD. The ends were cut back, 3 bases at V and 10 bases at J, with 13 bases in the middle. This CDR3 spans 13 amino acids. The CDR3 nucleotides are TGTGCCATCAGTGACCTTGCCTCGGGACCCCAGCATTTT. Its translation is CAISDLASGPQHF.

The genes are TRBV28 and TRBJ1-4; a weak D match, TRBD1 (6 bases). Germline V gives CDR1 MDHEN, CDR2 SYDVKM. With 6 bases removed from V and 2 bases from J, the gap between germline ends came to 13 bases. This CDR3 spans 15 amino acids. The CDR3 coding sequence is TGTGCCAGCAGGGGTTGGGGGCGGACTAATGAAAAACTGTTTTTT. The encoded protein is CASRGWGRTNEKLFF.

The chain joins TRBV12-3 or TRBV12-4 to TRBJ1-2; D perhaps matches TRBD1 (5 bases). V was clipped by 5 bases and J by 4 bases, with 11 bases between them. This CDR3 comprises 13 residues. CDR3 region: CASSKTETYGYTF. CDR3 coding DNA: TGTGCCAGCAGTAAGACAGAGACCTATGGCTACACCTTC.

The chain is built from TRBV19 and TRBJ2-7; TRBD1 is a possible D gene (6 bases). V lost 6 bases and J 3 bases, leaving 18 bases between the germline ends. The germline V gene has CDR1 LNHDA and CDR2 SQIVND (reference sequence). The CDR3 has 15 residues. CDR3 in DNA: TGTGCCAGTAGCTACTCCACCGGGACAAACTACGAGCAGTACTTC. This translates into CASSYSTGTNYEQYF.

Concerning this clone: The same CDR3 arises from other DNA sequences in this sample as well. The rearrangement links TRBV28 to TRBJ1-5; perhaps TRBD1 as D (5 bases). CDR3 length: 14 amino acids. Germline V gene lookup returns CDR1 MDHEN and CDR2 SYDVKM. Trimming removed 1 base at V and 2 bases at J, with 6 bases between. For the CDR3, the DNA is TGTGCCAGCAGTTTATTAGGGGGCAATCAGCCCCAGCATTTT. Translating it yields CASSLLGGNQPQHF.

The J gene is TRBJ2-1, the V gene TRBV18; weak D call: TRBD1 (6 bases). V was clipped by 0 bases and J by 1 base, with 16 bases between them. CDR3 length equals 18 residues. Germline-derived CDR1 and CDR2 are KGHSH and LQKENI. The DNA of the CDR3 is TGTGCCAGCTCACCACCTGTCGGGAACAGGGATTCCTACAATGAGCAGTTCTTC. Protein sequence: CASSPPVGNRDSYNEQFF.

This sequence joins TRBV3-1 (or the pseudogene TRBV3-2) and TRBJ1-5; 9 bases map to TRBD1. The V and J ends lost 0 bases and 9 bases, in that order; junction bases with no gene match: 6. This CDR3 is built from 15 residues. Per germline, CDR1 LGHDT and CDR2 YNNKEL (reference sequence). The CDR3 reads CASSQDRDRARPQHF. The CDR3 DNA sequence: TGTGCCAGCAGCCAAGACCGGGACAGGGCACGGCCCCAGCATTTT.

This clone was seen just once. The chain links TRBV27 to TRBJ2-2, with D unclear. Trimming removed 3 bases from V and 0 bases from J, with 2 bases in between. The CDR3 contains 13 residues. CDR1 is MNHEY, CDR2 SMNVEV, per germline (reference sequence). The CDR3 bases are TGTGCCAGCAGTTTCGCGAACACCGGGGAGCTGTTTTTT. Encoded protein: CASSFANTGELFF.

V gene TRBV7-2 combines with J gene TRBJ1-3, with D perhaps matching TRBD1 (5 bases). The CDR3 is 15 residues long. Trimming left V 10 bases short and J 4 bases short, with 20 bases between. Germline V CDR1 and CDR2: SGHTA, FQGNSA. For the CDR3, the DNA is TGTGCCACCTCGGCGAGGGGACTCTCCGGAAACACCATATATTTT. Translated: CATSARGLSGNTIYF.